This TCR beta chain was observed in a study of blood T cell repertoires in COVID-19. The overall study: Italy, Spain and the United States were the sources of the convalescent and acute COVID-19 samples. PBMCs, B-cell-depleted T cells, or T cells provided the cDNA or gDNA that made up the material.

TCRdb's table, derived via immunoSEQ multiplex PCR, lists solely in-frame clones and lacks some. Of under 200,000 clones in the sample, 60% to 85% were seen once. Trimming took 4 bases from V and 8 from J, leaving 11 bases between them. This CDR3 spans 12 amino acids. Germline CDR1 is SNHLY and CDR2 is FYNNEI. This chain links TRBV2 with TRBJ1-2; tentative D call: TRBD1 (5 bases). The material sequenced was peripheral blood. This receptor was obtained from a woman in her sixties or seventies with COVID-19, enrolled during active disease. The CDR3 protein is CASSVRQRGYTF. The DNA for the CDR3 is TGTGCCAGCAGTGTTCGACAGAGGGGCTACACCTTC.